This T cell receptor beta chain was recorded in a study of OX40 agonist ivuxolimab in advanced cancers. About the study: A male proportion of more than 75% was recorded, with mean age around 64 years and range roughly 23 to 79. Findings and limits, study-wide: The authors did not determine the antigen specificity of the expanded peripheral T cells. CD8+ T cells were the subset that, on average, had more expanded clones than CD4+.

Data came from immunoSEQ multiplex PCR; TCRdb stores just in-frame clones and leaves some out. The sample lists over 60,000 clones, about 89% occurring once. V gave up 0 bases and J gave up 2 bases, with 14 bases separating them. This CDR3 spans 17 amino acids. From germline, CDR1 is LGHNA and CDR2 YSLEER. Note on this clone: Its antigen remains unknown.

The sequencing used CD4+ or CD8+ T cells sorted from blood, collected in a trial of the OX40 agonist ivuxolimab. This receptor was taken from an adult with an advanced solid tumor such as melanoma, head and neck, liver or kidney cancer. The V and J genes are TRBV4-3 and TRBJ1-5; D not certain. The CDR3 is CASSQDFGEGGNQPQHF. CDR3 DNA sequence: TGCGCCAGCAGCCAAGATTTCGGGGAAGGAGGCAATCAGCCCCAGCATTTT.